This T cell receptor (beta chain) originates from a study of shared clonotypes between healthy human individuals. Study overall: The composition of the donors was a couple of women and a few men aged 18 to 49. Donors had three CD4 naive, three CD4 memory, two CD8 naive and one CD8 memory plate apiece. Whole-study results and caveats: Generally, naive subsets came out with larger estimated richness than memory subsets. For naive CD4 cells, 4.5% to 6.5% of clonotypes were shared across a few donors.

Remarks on this clone: The antigen is undetermined.

Germline V gives CDR1 SGHAT, CDR2 FQNNGV. The CDR3 runs 14 residues. V was clipped by 2 bases and J by 0 bases, with 8 bases between them. Libraries were prepared by immunoSEQ multiplex PCR; TCRdb keeps only in-frame clonotypes and omits some of them. Of approximately 1.9 million clones listed, over 85% are singletons. Terminally differentiated effector memory CD45RA+ cells were excluded by CCR7 positive selection of CD45RO-negative cells. This TCR derives from a man between 18 and 29 years old in good health. Some clones in this sample may be carry-over from other donors' samples. Source material: naive CD8+ T cells from PBMCs. The rearrangement joins TRBV11-2 to TRBJ2-7; no definite D call. CDR3 loop: CASSLIRISYEQYF. The CDR3, as DNA: TGTGCCAGCAGCTTAATACGGATCTCCTACGAGCAGTACTTC.